The next 22 T cell receptor beta chains were all read from a single sample in a study of blood T cell repertoires in COVID-19. Only in-frame clones appear in the TCRdb table, and some are missing; sequencing was by immunoSEQ multiplex PCR. The table includes over 50,000 clones, more than 75% detected once. The sample comprised peripheral blood. All receptors come from a man between 60 and 75 years old with acute or convalescent COVID-19.

The gene calls are TRBV4-2 and TRBJ1-4, with 7 nucleotides matching TRBD1. This CDR3 contains 14 residues. Germline V gene data show CDR1 as LGHNA and CDR2 as YNFKEQ. The trim removed 3 bases at V and 6 bases at J, leaving 4 bases unmatched. CDR3 bases: TGTGCCAGCAGCCAGACCCAGGGGGATGAAAAACTGTTTTTT. It specifies CASSQTQGDEKLFF.

The chain links TRBV21-1 to TRBJ2-3; TRBD1, the table's D call, was not compared with the DNA. TRBV21-1 counts as a pseudogene. The CDR3 spans 15 residues. The CDR3 nucleotides read TGTGCCAGCAGCAAACTCAGGGGGGCAGCAGATACGCAGTATTTT. It translates to CASSKLRGAADTQYF.

The rearrangement uses TRBV5-1 and TRBJ2-4; the D gene is possibly TRBD1 (6 bases). This CDR3 region has 16 residues. In germline, CDR1 is SGHRS, CDR2 YFSETQ. The ends were cut back, 4 bases at V and 0 bases at J, with 14 bases in the middle. The CDR3 is CASSPGTPLAKNIQYF. DNA of the CDR3: TGCGCCAGCAGCCCTGGGACACCTCTAGCCAAAAACATTCAGTACTTC.

The J gene is TRBJ2-1, the V gene TRBV4-3; TRBD1 matches 9 bases. The CDR3 consists of 13 residues. V trimming: 1 base; J trimming: 8 bases; junction bases outside the gene matches: 0. Germline lookup yields CDR1 LGHNA and CDR2 YSLEER. The CDR3 region has the DNA TGCGCCAGCAGCCAAGGACAGGGGGATGAGCAGTTCTTC. This sequence encodes CASSQGQGDEQFF.

V is TRBV7-9 and J is TRBJ2-3; 15 bases line up with TRBD2. V lost 5 bases to trimming and J lost 6 bases; unmatched junction nucleotides: 6. The CDR3 is made up of 16 amino acids. Germline V gene sequence: CDR1 SEHNR, CDR2 FQNEAQ (reference sequence). In DNA, the CDR3 is TGTGCCAGCAGCCCGGGACTAGCGGGGGGCTTTGATACGCAGTATTTT. It yields the protein CASSPGLAGGFDTQYF.

The J gene is TRBJ1-1, the V gene TRBV3-1 (or the pseudogene TRBV3-2), with unresolved D. Trimming left V 8 bases short and J 4 bases short, with 17 bases between. The CDR3 length is 14 residues. Germline assignment: CDR1 LGHDT and CDR2 YNNKEL (reference sequence). The CDR3 nucleotides read TGTGCCAGCGAATTAGGAGGGCATGGCACTGAAGCTTTCTTT. This gives the protein CASELGGHGTEAFF.

The count of this clone is one. The chain combines TRBV6-5 with TRBJ2-7; TRBD1 matches at 8 bases. Germline CDR1 MNHEY, CDR2 SVGAGI. Trimming at V came to 0 bases and at J to 4 bases, leaving 2 bases not matched to a gene. The CDR3 totals 14 residues. The chain's CDR3 is CASSYSDRAYEQYF. In nucleotides, the CDR3 is TGTGCCAGCAGTTACTCGGACAGGGCTTACGAGCAGTACTTC.

The gene calls are TRBV5-1 and TRBJ1-4; 8 bases are a match to TRBD1. Germline CDR1 and CDR2: SGHRS and YFSETQ. CDR3 size: 17 residues. Trimming at V came to 1 base and at J to 5 bases, leaving 10 bases not matched to a gene. The CDR3 is CASSLTTGGLGNEKLFF. The CDR3 DNA reads as TGCGCCAGCAGCTTGACTACAGGGGGATTGGGGAATGAAAAACTGTTTTTT. Supplemented by reference TRBV5-1 and TRBJ1-4, the full variable domain reads KAGVTQTPRYLIKTRGQQVTLSCSPISGHRSVSWYQQTPGQGLQFLFEYFSETQRNKGNFPGRFSGRQFSNSRSEMNVSTLELGDSALYLCASSLTTGGLGNEKLFFGSGTQLSVL.

This chain links TRBV14 with TRBJ2-2; 10 nucleotides agree with TRBD1. The CDR3 is made up of 16 amino acids. J gave up 3 bases and V 4 bases, and 5 bases lay outside the gene matches. The V gene's germline CDR1 is SGHDN and CDR2 FVKESK. CDR3 nucleotides: TGTGCCAGCAGCCGACTGACAGGGGGCTACACCGGGGAGCTGTTTTTT. Amino acid sequence: CASSRLTGGYTGELFF.

This rearrangement joins TRBV6-1 to TRBJ2-1; D is perhaps TRBD2 (6 bases). The V gene lost 4 bases and the J gene lost 0 bases, with 22 bases spanning the gap. Germline V lookup: CDR1 MNHNS, CDR2 SASEGT. The CDR3 has 19 residues. CDR3 in DNA: TGTGCCAGCAGTGGCCGAAGGAGGGTAGCCCCGAGCTCCTACAATGAGCAGTTCTTC. Residues: CASSGRRRVAPSSYNEQFF.

V gene TRBV6-2 or TRBV6-3 combines with J gene TRBJ2-1, with 11 positions matching TRBD2. The CDR3 covers 17 residues. The V gene's germline CDR1 is MNHEY and CDR2 SVGEGT. Losses at the gene ends were 1 base for V and 8 bases for J; bases not matched to a gene: 10. CDR3 protein: CASSYLAGGPIIHEQFF. CDR3 nucleotide sequence: TGTGCCAGCAGTTACTTAGCGGGGGGGCCTATAATCCATGAGCAGTTCTTC.

V and J are TRBV7-6 and TRBJ1-1; D perhaps matches TRBD1 (5 bases). Germline V lookup: CDR1 SGHVS, CDR2 FNYEAQ. The CDR3 loop spans 15 amino acids. Trimming left V 3 bases short and J 3 bases short, with 14 bases between. CDR3 sequence (DNA): TGTGCCAGCAGCTTCTTCTCGGGGGGGGACACTGAAGCTTTCTTT. Translating gives CASSFFSGGDTEAFF.

The CDR3 sequence is CASSLATDRGVSEAFF. CDR3 DNA sequence: TGCGCCAGCAGCTTGGCCACGGACAGGGGAGTTTCTGAAGCTTTCTTT. The V and J genes are TRBV5-1 and TRBJ1-1; 9 bases fit TRBD1. The CDR3 is 16 amino acids. Germline values: CDR1 SGHRS, CDR2 YFSETQ. V gave up 0 bases and J gave up 6 bases; unmatched junction bases: 9.

The chain recombines TRBV2 with TRBJ1-5, with TRBD1 identical over 7 bases. This CDR3 contains 17 residues. J was trimmed by 0 bases and V by 4 bases; bases with no gene match: 9. From germline, CDR1 is SNHLY and CDR2 FYNNEI. The CDR3 DNA reads as TGTGCCAGCAGTGTTCCTGCAGGGGGAAATAGCAATCAGCCCCAGCATTTT. It codes for CASSVPAGGNSNQPQHF. Filled out from reference TRBV2 and TRBJ1-5, the complete variable domain reads EPEVTQTPSHQVTQMGQEVILRCVPISNHLYFYWYRQILGQKVEFLVSFYNNEISEKSEIFDDQFSVERPDGSNFTLKIRSTKLEDSAMYFCASSVPAGGNSNQPQHFGDGTRLSIL.

This chain connects TRBV6-2 or TRBV6-3 to TRBJ1-1; 11 nucleotides agree with TRBD1. Trimming took 6 bases from V and 5 from J; bases not matched to a gene: 5. Germline CDR1 is MNHEY and CDR2 is SVGEGT. This CDR3 region has 14 residues. The CDR3, as DNA: TGTGCCAGCAGCGGACAGGGGGCTTTTACTGAAGCTTTCTTT. This sequence encodes CASSGQGAFTEAFF.

The chain uses TRBV30 and TRBJ1-2; 11 bases agree with TRBD1. The CDR3 runs to 12 residues. CDR1 and CDR2 (germline): GTSNPN, SVGIG (reference sequence). J was trimmed by 8 bases and V by 3 bases; bases with no gene match: 2. CDR3 sequence (DNA): TGTGCCTGGAGGGGACAGGGGGGCGGCTACACCTTC. Residues: CAWRGQGGGYTF.

CDR3 nucleotides: TGTGCCAGCTGTTCTGAGGGAACTGGCACCGGGGAGCTGTTTTTT. Protein: CASCSEGTGTGELFF. The genes are TRBV27 and TRBJ2-2, with D possibly TRBD2 on 5 matching bases. In germline, CDR1 is MNHEY, CDR2 SMNVEV (reference sequence). Deletions cut 8 bases from V and 4 bases from J, with 17 bases between. The CDR3 length is 15 residues.

This chain uses TRBV19 with TRBJ2-1; the D gene is possibly TRBD2 (5 bases). From germline, CDR1 is LNHDA and CDR2 SQIVND (reference sequence). Trimming cost V 7 bases and J 6 bases, with 16 bases left between them. This CDR3 region has 14 residues. Here the CDR3 DNA reads TGTGCCAGTAATACTAGTCCTGAGGGCAATGAGCAGTTCTTC. Its protein product is CASNTSPEGNEQFF.

The rearrangement uses TRBV5-4 and TRBJ2-7, with TRBD1 matching over 9 bases. Germline V CDR1 and CDR2: SGHNT, YYREEE (reference sequence). Unmatched junction bases numbered 8, after V lost 4 bases and J lost 6 bases. The CDR3 length is 14 residues. The chain's CDR3 is CASSRDRAVSEQYF. The DNA of the CDR3 is TGTGCCAGCAGCAGGGACAGGGCAGTAAGCGAGCAGTACTTC.

This rearrangement joins TRBV5-1 to TRBJ2-1, with 9 nucleotides matching TRBD2. Per the germline V gene, CDR1 is SGHRS and CDR2 is YFSETQ. The CDR3 contains 15 residues. J was trimmed by 8 bases and V by 4 bases; bases with no gene match: 10. The CDR3 here is CASSTEGLALHEQFF. The CDR3 DNA follows: TGCGCCAGCAGCACGGAGGGACTAGCTCTGCATGAGCAGTTCTTC.

The genes are TRBV30 and TRBJ2-7; 9 nucleotides match TRBD1. Germline CDR1 reads GTSNPN; CDR2 reads SVGIG (reference sequence). This CDR3 comprises 12 residues. J gave up 12 bases and V 5 bases, and 11 bases lay outside the gene matches. The CDR3 reads CAWGRDRVARYF. In DNA, the CDR3 is TGTGCCTGGGGCCGGGACAGGGTGGCCAGGTACTTC. Together with reference TRBV30 and TRBJ2-7, the CDR3 gives the full variable domain: SQTIHQWPATLVQPVGSPLSLECTVEGTSNPNLYWYRQAAGRGLQLLFYSVGIGQISSEVPQNLSASRPQDRQFILSSKKLLLSDSGFYLCAWGRDRVARYFGPGTRLTVT.

This chain connects TRBV4-3 to TRBJ2-7; TRBD1 agrees at 7 bases. CDR1 LGHNA and CDR2 YSLEER come from the germline V gene. This CDR3 spans 13 amino acids. V was clipped by 4 bases and J by 6 bases; unmatched bases: 6. The CDR3 protein is CASSPGTATEQYF. Here the CDR3 DNA reads TGCGCCAGCAGCCCCGGGACAGCCACCGAGCAGTACTTC.